This T cell receptor (beta chain) derives from a study of shared clonotypes between healthy human individuals. The ends lost 0 bases at V and 1 base at J; junction bases unmatched: 7. The length of the CDR3 is 17 residues. Using immunoSEQ multiplex PCR, the repertoire was profiled, and TCRdb retains in-frame clones only, with some absent. The sample lists 950,000 to 1,200,000 clones, roughly 80% seen once, with 0.7% to 0.95% in the top ten. Sequencing was performed on memory CD4+ T cells from PBMCs. Subset indicated: CD45RA-negative fraction. The J gene is TRBJ1-1, the V gene TRBV6-7, with 8 bases matching TRBD1. TRBV6-7 is noted as an ORF with a role that remains uncertain. This TCR derives from a man younger than 30 in good health. Some clones in this sample may be carry-over from other donors' samples. The CDR3 sequence: CASSYSAAGTGNTEAFF. CDR3 DNA: TGTGCCAGCAGTTACTCGGCCGCCGGGACAGGGAACACTGAAGCTTTCTTT.